The 15 T cell receptor beta chains listed next were all sequenced from one sample in a study of blood T cell repertoires in COVID-19. Sequencing was performed with immunoSEQ multiplex PCR; in TCRdb, only in-frame clones are kept and a portion is missing. Of 200,000 or so clones listed, 70% to 90% are singletons. The specimen was PBMCs or T cells enriched from blood (not recorded which). All receptors come from a middle-aged woman with acute COVID-19.

This rearrangement joins TRBV29-1 to TRBJ1-2, with 10 bases identical to TRBD1. CDR1 and CDR2 (germline): SQVTM, ANQGSEA. J gave up 4 bases and V 0 bases, and 2 bases lay outside the gene matches. This CDR3 comprises 14 residues. CDR3 sequence: CSVEEDRGPYGYTF. The CDR3 DNA is TGCAGCGTTGAAGAAGACAGGGGGCCCTATGGCTACACCTTC.

The chain couples TRBV27 to TRBJ1-1; no clear D. V gave up 5 bases and J gave up 6 bases, with 19 bases separating them. In germline, CDR1 is MNHEY, CDR2 SMNVEV (reference sequence). The CDR3 spans 15 residues. The CDR3 is CASSVQAGRASEAFF. CDR3 DNA sequence: TGTGCCAGCAGTGTACAAGCGGGTAGGGCATCTGAAGCTTTCTTT.

This chain joins TRBV19 and TRBJ1-5; TRBD1 might be the D (6 bases). The V and J ends lost 4 bases and 5 bases respectively, with 15 bases between them. The CDR3 has 15 amino acids. Germline V CDR1 and CDR2: LNHDA, SQIVND (reference sequence). The CDR3 region has the DNA TGTGCCAGTAGTAAGGGGGACGGTCCGTATCAGCCCCAGCATTTT. This sequence encodes CASSKGDGPYQPQHF.

This chain joins TRBV28 and TRBJ2-3; D gene unclear. Germline V gene lookup returns CDR1 MDHEN and CDR2 SYDVKM. V was shortened by 7 bases and J by 0 bases, with 5 bases between the two germline ends. The CDR3 is 12 amino acids. The CDR3 sequence: CASTQSTDTQYF. CDR3 coding DNA: TGTGCCAGCACTCAGAGCACAGATACGCAGTATTTT.

A few counts support this clone. This chain links TRBV2 with TRBJ1-5, with a weak D call TRBD1 (6 bases). Germline V gene sequence: CDR1 SNHLY, CDR2 FYNNEI. V was clipped by 7 bases and J by 7 bases, with 20 bases between them. The CDR3 spans 15 residues. The CDR3 is CASNPQGPRQQPQHF. In nucleotides, the CDR3 is TGTGCCAGCAACCCCCAGGGGCCTAGGCAACAGCCCCAGCATTTT.

V is TRBV19 and J is TRBJ2-3, with D unresolved. Trimming took 6 bases from V and 0 from J, leaving 13 bases between them. The CDR3 has 15 residues. Germline-derived CDR1 and CDR2 are LNHDA and SQIVND (reference sequence). CDR3 sequence: CASRHRGFSTDTQYF. CDR3 DNA: TGTGCCAGTAGGCACCGCGGATTCAGCACAGATACGCAGTATTTT.

This chain joins TRBV28 and TRBJ1-4; D gene ambiguous. CDR3 size: 13 residues. Trimming shortened V by 5 bases and J by 11 bases, and 15 bases separated the two germline ends. The germline V gene has CDR1 MDHEN and CDR2 SYDVKM. The CDR3 nucleotides are TGTGCCAGCAGTCGAGGGCGGGTGGAGAAACTGTTTTTT. It encodes CASSRGRVEKLFF.

This clone is a singleton in its sample. This chain connects TRBV19 to TRBJ1-2; D call uncertain. The germline V gene has CDR1 LNHDA and CDR2 SQIVND (reference sequence). This CDR3 is 14 amino acids long. V was shortened by 0 bases and J by 4 bases, with 9 bases between the two germline ends. The CDR3 sequence: CASSIDRSSYGYTF. In nucleotides, the CDR3 is TGTGCCAGTAGTATAGACAGGTCCTCCTATGGCTACACCTTC.

V is TRBV14 and J is TRBJ2-1; no clear D. V dropped 0 bases and J dropped 9 bases, with 12 bases sitting between them. This CDR3 spans 14 amino acids. From germline, CDR1 is SGHDN and CDR2 FVKESK. The CDR3 nucleotides read TGTGCCAGCAGCCAAGAGGCCCGTTTGGCTGAGCAGTTCTTC. Translated, it gives CASSQEARLAEQFF.

V usage is TRBV28 and J usage is TRBJ1-2; 7 bases align to TRBD1. Germline CDR1 MDHEN, CDR2 SYDVKM. CDR3 length: 14 amino acids. The ends lost 6 bases at V and 1 base at J; junction bases unmatched: 5. The CDR3 bases are TGTGCCAGCAGAGCCGGGACAGTTAACTATGGCTACACCTTC. Translation: CASRAGTVNYGYTF.

This rearrangement joins TRBV12-3 or TRBV12-4 to TRBJ2-5; tentative D call: TRBD1 (5 bases). Trimming took 6 bases from V and 2 from J, leaving 10 bases between them. The CDR3 runs 13 residues. The CDR3 loop reads CASRKGWQETQYF. The CDR3 region has the DNA TGTGCCAGCAGAAAGGGGTGGCAAGAGACCCAGTACTTC.

The chain combines TRBV6-2 or TRBV6-3 with TRBJ2-7; D is unclear. This CDR3 region has 12 residues. Germline V gene lookup returns CDR1 MNHEY and CDR2 SVGEGT. The ends were cut back, 5 bases at V and 0 bases at J, with 5 bases in the middle. The CDR3 sequence: CASSTGSYEQYF. In DNA, the CDR3 is TGTGCCAGCAGTACGGGCTCCTACGAGCAGTACTTC.

This clone appeared a few times. The chain recombines TRBV28 with TRBJ1-2; D is possibly TRBD1 (5 bases). The germline V gene encodes CDR1 MDHEN and CDR2 SYDVKM. The CDR3 sequence is 14 residues long. V lost 6 bases to trimming and J lost 8 bases, with 19 bases between them. The CDR3 spells CASRITTVQGGYTF. In nucleotides, the CDR3 is TGTGCCAGCAGAATCACCACGGTCCAGGGAGGCTACACCTTC.

This chain's CDR3 is CASSEVSSYEQYF. Here the CDR3 DNA reads TGTGCCAGCAGTGAAGTTTCATCCTACGAGCAGTACTTC. This chain connects TRBV6-1 to TRBJ2-7; D remains ambiguous. Germline values: CDR1 MNHNS, CDR2 SASEGT. The CDR3 consists of 13 residues. Trimming took off 1 base at V and 1 base at J, with 5 bases between the two ends.

The table lists this clone with a count of one. This chain connects TRBV7-9 to TRBJ1-6, with D hard to call. CDR3 size: 14 residues. Looked up from germline, CDR1 is SEHNR and CDR2 is FQNEAQ (reference sequence). The V and J ends lost 5 bases and 4 bases respectively, with 9 bases between them. DNA of the CDR3: TGTGCCAGCAGCCAAGATCGGTATAATTCACCCCTCCACTTT. Its protein is CASSQDRYNSPLHF.